This TCR beta chain was retrieved from a study of blood T cell repertoires in COVID-19. Overall study context: Samples taken during acute and convalescent COVID-19 were collected in the United States, Italy and Spain.

This clone was counted a single time. As handled by the study authors: Estimation of nucleated cell counts relied on the amplification of reference gene primers. Using immunoSEQ multiplex PCR, the repertoire was profiled, and TCRdb retains in-frame clones only, with some absent. The D gene and trimming were derived from the DNA, and the V and J assignments and clone size from that table. The sample holds under 90,000 clones, about 91% seen once. Germline V gene sequence: CDR1 SGHAT, CDR2 FQNNGV. Trimming stripped 3 bases from V and 5 bases from J, with 10 bases between. The length of the CDR3 is 13 residues.

This TCR derives from a middle-aged man with COVID-19, enrolled during active disease. The sequencing sample was made of peripheral blood. The genes are TRBV11-2 and TRBJ2-5, with TRBD2 as a possible D gene (6 bases). Here the CDR3 reads CASSFSGGETQYF. DNA for the CDR3: TGTGCCAGCAGCTTTTCAGGAGGGGAGACCCAGTACTTC. Full variable domain (rest looked up from reference TRBV11-2 and TRBJ2-5): EAGVAQSPRYKIIEKRQSVAFWCNPISGHATLYWYQQILGQGPKLLIQFQNNGVVDDSQLPKDRFSAERLKGVDSTLKIQPAKLEDSAVYLCASSFSGGETQYFGPGTRLLVL.